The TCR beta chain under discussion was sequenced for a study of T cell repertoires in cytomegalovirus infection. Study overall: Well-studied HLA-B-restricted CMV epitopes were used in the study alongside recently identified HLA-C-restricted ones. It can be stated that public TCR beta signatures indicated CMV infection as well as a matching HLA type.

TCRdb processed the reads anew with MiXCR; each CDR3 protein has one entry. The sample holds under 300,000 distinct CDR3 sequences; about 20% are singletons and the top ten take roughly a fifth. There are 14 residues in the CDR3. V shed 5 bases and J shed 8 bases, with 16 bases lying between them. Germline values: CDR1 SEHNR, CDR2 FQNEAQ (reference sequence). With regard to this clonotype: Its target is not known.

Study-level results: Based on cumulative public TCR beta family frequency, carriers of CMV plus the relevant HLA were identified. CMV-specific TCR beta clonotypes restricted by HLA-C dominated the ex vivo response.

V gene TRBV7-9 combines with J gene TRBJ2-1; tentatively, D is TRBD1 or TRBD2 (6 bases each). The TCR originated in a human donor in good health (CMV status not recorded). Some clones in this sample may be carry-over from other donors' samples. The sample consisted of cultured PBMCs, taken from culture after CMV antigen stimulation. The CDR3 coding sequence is TGTGCCAGCAGCCCCCTTATGGGGGGCCATGAGCAGTTCTTC. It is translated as CASSPLMGGHEQFF.